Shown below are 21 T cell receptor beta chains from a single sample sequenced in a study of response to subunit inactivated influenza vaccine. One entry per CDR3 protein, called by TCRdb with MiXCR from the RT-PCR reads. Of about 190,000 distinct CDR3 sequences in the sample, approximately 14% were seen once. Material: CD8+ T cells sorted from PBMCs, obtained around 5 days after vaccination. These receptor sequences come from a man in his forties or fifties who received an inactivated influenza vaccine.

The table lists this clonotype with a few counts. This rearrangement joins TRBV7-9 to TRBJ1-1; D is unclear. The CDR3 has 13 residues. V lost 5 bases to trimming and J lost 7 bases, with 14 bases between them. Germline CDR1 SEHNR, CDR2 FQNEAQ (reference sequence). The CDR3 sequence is CASSSYAQIEAFF. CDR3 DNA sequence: TGTGCCAGCAGCAGTTACGCCCAGATTGAAGCTTTCTTT.

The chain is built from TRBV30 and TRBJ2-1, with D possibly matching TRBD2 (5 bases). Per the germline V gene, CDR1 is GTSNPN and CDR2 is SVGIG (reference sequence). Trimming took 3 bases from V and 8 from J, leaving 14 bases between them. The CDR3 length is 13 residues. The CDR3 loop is CAWSATSIHEQFF. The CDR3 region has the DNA TGTGCCTGGAGCGCTACTAGTATCCATGAGCAGTTCTTC.

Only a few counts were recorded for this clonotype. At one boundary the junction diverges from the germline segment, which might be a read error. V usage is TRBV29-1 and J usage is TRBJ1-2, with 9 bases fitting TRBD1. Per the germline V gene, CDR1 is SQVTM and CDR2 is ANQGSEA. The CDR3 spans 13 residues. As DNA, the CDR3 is TGCAACGTTCGGGACAGGGATAACTATGGCTACACCTTC. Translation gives CNVRDRDNYGYTF.

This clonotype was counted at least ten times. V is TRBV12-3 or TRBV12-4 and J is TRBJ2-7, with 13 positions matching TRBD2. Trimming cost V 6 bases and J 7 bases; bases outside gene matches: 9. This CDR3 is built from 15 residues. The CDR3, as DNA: TGTGCCAGCAGACAGGGACTAGCGGGGCCTTTTGAGCAGTACTTC. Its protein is CASRQGLAGPFEQYF.

CDR3 region: CASSWDALTYEQYF. The DNA for the CDR3 is TGTGCCAGCAGCTGGGACGCGCTTACCTACGAGCAGTACTTC. The chain recombines TRBV6-2 or TRBV6-3 with TRBJ2-7; D could derive from TRBD1 or TRBD2 (5 bases each). This CDR3 is 14 amino acids long. Germline assignment: CDR1 MNHEY and CDR2 SVGEGT. V lost 6 bases and J 2 bases, leaving 14 bases between the germline ends.

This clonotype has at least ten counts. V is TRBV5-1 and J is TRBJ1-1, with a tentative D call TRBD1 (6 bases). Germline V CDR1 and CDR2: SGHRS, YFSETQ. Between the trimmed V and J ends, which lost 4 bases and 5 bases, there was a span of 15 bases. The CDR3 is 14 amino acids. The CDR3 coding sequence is TGCGCCAGCAGCACCGGGGGCGCGGGGACTGAAGCTTTCTTT. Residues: CASSTGGAGTEAFF. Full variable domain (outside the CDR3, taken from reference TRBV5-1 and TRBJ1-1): KAGVTQTPRYLIKTRGQQVTLSCSPISGHRSVSWYQQTPGQGLQFLFEYFSETQRNKGNFPGRFSGRQFSNSRSEMNVSTLELGDSALYLCASSTGGAGTEAFFGQGTRLTVV.

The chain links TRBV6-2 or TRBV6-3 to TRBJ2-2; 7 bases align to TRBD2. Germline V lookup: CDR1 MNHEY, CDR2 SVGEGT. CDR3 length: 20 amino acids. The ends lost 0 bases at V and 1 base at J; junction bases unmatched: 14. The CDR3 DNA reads TGTGCCAGCAGTTACTCAACACAGCATCCTTGGGGGGGGAACACCGGGGAGCTGTTTTTT. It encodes CASSYSTQHPWGGNTGELFF.

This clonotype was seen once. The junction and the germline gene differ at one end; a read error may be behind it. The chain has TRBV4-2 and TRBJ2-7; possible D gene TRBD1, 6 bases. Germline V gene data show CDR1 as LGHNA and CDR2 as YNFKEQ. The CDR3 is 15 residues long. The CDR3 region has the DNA TGTGCCAGCAGTCAAGAGGACGGACAGTTCTACGAGCAGTACTTC. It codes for CASSQEDGQFYEQYF.

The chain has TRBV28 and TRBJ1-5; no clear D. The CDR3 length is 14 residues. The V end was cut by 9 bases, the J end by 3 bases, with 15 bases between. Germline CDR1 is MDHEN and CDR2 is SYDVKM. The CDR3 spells CASTISGINQPQHF. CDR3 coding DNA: TGTGCCAGTACTATATCGGGGATCAATCAGCCCCAGCATTTT.

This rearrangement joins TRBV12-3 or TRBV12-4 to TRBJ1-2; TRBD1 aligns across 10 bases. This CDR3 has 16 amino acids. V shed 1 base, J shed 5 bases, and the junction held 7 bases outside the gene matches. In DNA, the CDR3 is TGTGCCAGCAGTTTAGACCCCCCGGGACAGGGGTATGGCTACACCTTC. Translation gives CASSLDPPGQGYGYTF.

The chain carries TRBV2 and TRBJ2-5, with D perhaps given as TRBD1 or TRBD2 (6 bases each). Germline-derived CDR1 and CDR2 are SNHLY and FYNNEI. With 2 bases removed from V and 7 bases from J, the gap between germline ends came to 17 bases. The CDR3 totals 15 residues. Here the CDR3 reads CASSESMGGLGTQYF. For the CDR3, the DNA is TGTGCCAGCAGTGAATCGATGGGGGGCTTAGGGACCCAGTACTTC.

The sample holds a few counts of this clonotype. Here the CDR3 reads CASSRIGRGSEKLFF. The CDR3 DNA sequence: TGTGCCAGCAGCCGGATTGGCAGGGGTAGTGAAAAACTGTTTTTT. The genes are TRBV7-2 and TRBJ1-4, with D perhaps matching TRBD1 (6 bases). V was pared by 5 bases and J by 7 bases, with 17 bases between. Germline values: CDR1 SGHTA, CDR2 FQGNSA. The CDR3 runs to 15 residues.

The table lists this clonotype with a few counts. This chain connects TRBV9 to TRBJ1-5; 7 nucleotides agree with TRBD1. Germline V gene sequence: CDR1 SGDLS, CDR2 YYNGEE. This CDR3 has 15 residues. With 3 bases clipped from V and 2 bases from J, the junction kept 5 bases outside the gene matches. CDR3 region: CASSAGQGGNQPQHF. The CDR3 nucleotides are TGTGCCAGCAGCGCCGGGCAGGGGGGCAATCAGCCCCAGCATTTT. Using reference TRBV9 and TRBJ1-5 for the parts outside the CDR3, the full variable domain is DSGVTQTPKHLITATGQRVTLRCSPRSGDLSVYWYQQSLDQGLQFLIQYYNGEERAKGNILERFSAQQFPDLHSELNLSSLELGDSALYFCASSAGQGGNQPQHFGDGTRLSIL.

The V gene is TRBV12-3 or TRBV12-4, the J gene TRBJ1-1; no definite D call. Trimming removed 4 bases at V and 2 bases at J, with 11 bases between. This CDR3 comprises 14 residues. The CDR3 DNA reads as TGTGCCAGCAGTTCAATCCGGCTAAACACTGAAGCTTTCTTT. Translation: CASSSIRLNTEAFF.

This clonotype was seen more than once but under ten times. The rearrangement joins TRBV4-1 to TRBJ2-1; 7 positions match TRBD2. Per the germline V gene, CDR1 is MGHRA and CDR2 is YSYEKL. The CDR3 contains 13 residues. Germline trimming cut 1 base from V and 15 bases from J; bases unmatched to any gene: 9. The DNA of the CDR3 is TGCGCCAGCAGCCAAGCTGGGGGAGGGGAAATGTTCTTC. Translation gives CASSQAGGGEMFF.

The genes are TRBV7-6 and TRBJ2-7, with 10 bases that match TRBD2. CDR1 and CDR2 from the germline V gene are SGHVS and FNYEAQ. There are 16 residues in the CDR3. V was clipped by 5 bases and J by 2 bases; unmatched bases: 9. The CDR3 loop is CASSPRLAGATYEQYF. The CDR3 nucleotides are TGTGCCAGCAGCCCAAGGCTAGCGGGGGCTACCTACGAGCAGTACTTC.

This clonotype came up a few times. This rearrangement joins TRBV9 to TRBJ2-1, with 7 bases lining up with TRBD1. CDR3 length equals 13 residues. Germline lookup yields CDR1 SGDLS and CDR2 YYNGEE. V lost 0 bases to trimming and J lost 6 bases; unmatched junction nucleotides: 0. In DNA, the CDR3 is TGTGCCAGCAGCGTAGGGGACAGCAATGAGCAGTTCTTC. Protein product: CASSVGDSNEQFF.

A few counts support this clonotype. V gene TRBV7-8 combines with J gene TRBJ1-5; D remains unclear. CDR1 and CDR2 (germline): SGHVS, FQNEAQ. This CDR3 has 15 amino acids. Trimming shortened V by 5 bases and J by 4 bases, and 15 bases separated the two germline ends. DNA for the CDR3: TGTGCCAGCAGCCTAGGCCGGGGAGTTAATCAGCCCCAGCATTTT. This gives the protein CASSLGRGVNQPQHF.

The CDR3 coding sequence is TGCGCCAGCAGCTTGGTTAGGGGTGGGCCAGATACGCAGTATTTT. Translation gives CASSLVRGGPDTQYF. The gene calls are TRBV5-1 and TRBJ2-3; D is perhaps TRBD1 (5 bases). The ends were cut back, 0 bases at V and 4 bases at J, with 12 bases in the middle. Germline CDR1 reads SGHRS; CDR2 reads YFSETQ. CDR3 length: 15 amino acids.

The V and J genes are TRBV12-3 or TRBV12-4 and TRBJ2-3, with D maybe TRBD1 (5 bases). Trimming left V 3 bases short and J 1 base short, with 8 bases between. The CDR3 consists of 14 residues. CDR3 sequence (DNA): TGTGCCAGCAGTTTTACCAGGGGCACAGATACGCAGTATTTT. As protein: CASSFTRGTDTQYF.

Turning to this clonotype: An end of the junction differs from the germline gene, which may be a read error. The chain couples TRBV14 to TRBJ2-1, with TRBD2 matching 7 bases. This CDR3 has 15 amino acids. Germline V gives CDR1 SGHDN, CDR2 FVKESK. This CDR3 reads CASSQLAGSNNEQFF. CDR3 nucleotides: TGTGCCAGCAGCCAATTAGCGGGCTCCAACAATGAGCAGTTCTTC.